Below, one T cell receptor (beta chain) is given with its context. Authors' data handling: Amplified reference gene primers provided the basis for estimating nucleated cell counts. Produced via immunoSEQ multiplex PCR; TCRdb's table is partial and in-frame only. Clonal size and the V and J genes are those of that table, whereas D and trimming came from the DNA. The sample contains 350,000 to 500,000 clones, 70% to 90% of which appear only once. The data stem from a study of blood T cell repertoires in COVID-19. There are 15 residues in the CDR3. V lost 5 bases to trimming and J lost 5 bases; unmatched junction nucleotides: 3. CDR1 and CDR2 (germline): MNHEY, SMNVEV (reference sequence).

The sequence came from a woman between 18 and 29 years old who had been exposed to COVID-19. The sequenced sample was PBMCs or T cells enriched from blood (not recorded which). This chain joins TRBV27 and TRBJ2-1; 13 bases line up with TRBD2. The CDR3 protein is CASSPGTSGNNEQFF. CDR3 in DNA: TGTGCCAGCAGTCCCGGGACTAGCGGGAACAATGAGCAGTTCTTC.